This TCR beta chain is from a study of technical replicates of blood from a handful of donors. Profiling relied on immunoSEQ multiplex PCR, and the TCRdb table lists in-frame clones only, not all of them. The sample records tens of thousands of clones, around 90% being singletons. The material sequenced was T cells isolated from PBMCs. The sequence was collected from a human donor in good health.

The chain's CDR3 is CASSIIGQGTTEAFF. The CDR3 DNA sequence: TGTGCCAGTAGTATTATTGGACAGGGGACCACTGAAGCTTTCTTT. The chain links TRBV19 to TRBJ1-1, with 9 bases aligning to TRBD1. This CDR3 comprises 15 residues. V lost 3 bases, J lost 4 bases, and 6 bases stayed unmatched. CDR1 and CDR2 (germline): LNHDA, SQIVND (reference sequence).